This T cell receptor beta chain was sequenced in a study of T cells after yellow fever vaccination. Whole-study findings and limits: In post-booster samples, most primary-vaccination clones reappeared (about 95% CD4, 75% to 90% CD8).

Production of TCR cDNA was by 5'RACE template switching, which also added a universal primer site and UMIs. MiXCR, run by TCRdb on the 5' RACE reads, gives a single entry per CDR3 protein. The sample holds approximately 330,000 distinct CDR3 sequences, around 12% seen once. A remark on this clonotype: What it binds is unknown.

The ends were cut back, 4 bases at V and 6 bases at J, with 16 bases in the middle. The length of the CDR3 is 15 residues. Germline V gene data show CDR1 as MNHEY and CDR2 as SVGAGI. The source is a man aged 18 to 35 who received the YFV17D yellow fever vaccine. The sequences come from CD4+ T cells sorted from PBMCs, collected 15 days after the yellow fever booster vaccination. V usage is TRBV6-5 and J usage is TRBJ1-5, with D unresolved. CDR3 loop: CASSSQSDGRQPQHF. The CDR3 DNA reads as TGTGCCAGCAGTTCCCAATCTGATGGGCGTCAGCCCCAGCATTTT.